These 9 T cell receptor beta chains originate from one sample sequenced in a study of CD8+ T cells in alopecia areata. Noted treatment: oral pan-JAK inhibitor, 5-10 mg twice daily. cDNA serving as the sequencing template came from extracted, reverse transcribed RNA. The table came from immunoSEQ multiplex PCR; TCRdb's copy has only in-frame clones and leaves some out. Here the sample spans roughly 190,000 clones, around 56% being singletons. Material: CD4+ T cells sorted from blood, obtained at week 4, from a patient treated with tofacitinib. Source of these receptors: a human donor with alopecia areata.

In this sample, this clone turned up a few times. The chain employs TRBV9 and TRBJ2-7; D is uncertain. CDR3 size: 13 residues. The V and J ends lost 4 bases and 2 bases respectively, with 10 bases between them. Germline V CDR1 and CDR2: SGDLS, YYNGEE. CDR3 bases: TGTGCCAGCAGCCCGGACGGTACCTACGAGCAGTACTTC. Protein sequence: CASSPDGTYEQYF.

The J gene is TRBJ2-7, the V gene TRBV30; D may be TRBD2 (5 bases). This CDR3 spans 12 amino acids. The germline V gene has CDR1 GTSNPN and CDR2 SVGIG (reference sequence). Trimming took 3 bases from V and 5 from J, leaving 11 bases between them. The CDR3 spells CAWRGWRDEQYF. In DNA, the CDR3 is TGTGCCTGGAGGGGGTGGCGGGACGAGCAGTACTTC.

The rearrangement links TRBV2 to TRBJ2-1, with TRBD2 matching 8 bases. V trimming: 7 bases; J trimming: 7 bases; junction bases outside the gene matches: 12. Germline lookup yields CDR1 SNHLY and CDR2 FYNNEI. CDR3 length equals 15 residues. This chain's CDR3 is CASIETSVSGNEQFF. CDR3 coding DNA: TGTGCCAGCATCGAGACTAGCGTCTCGGGGAATGAGCAGTTCTTC.

The chain is built from TRBV19 and TRBJ2-6, with TRBD1 matching over 7 bases. Germline lookup yields CDR1 LNHDA and CDR2 SQIVND (reference sequence). This CDR3 region has 18 residues. The ends lost 5 bases at V and 3 bases at J; junction bases unmatched: 13. CDR3 protein: CASSEGTVYLSGANVLTF. CDR3 nucleotides: TGTGCCAGTAGTGAAGGGACAGTTTACTTGAGTGGGGCCAACGTCCTGACTTTC. Drawing the rest from reference TRBV19 and TRBJ2-6, the complete variable domain is DGGITQSPKYLFRKEGQNVTLSCEQNLNHDAMYWYRQDPGQGLRLIYYSQIVNDFQKGDIAEGYSVSREKKESFPLTVTSAQKNPTAFYLCASSEGTVYLSGANVLTFGAGSRLTVL.

The chain has TRBV28 and TRBJ2-6; D ambiguous. There are 15 residues in the CDR3. Germline CDR1 MDHEN, CDR2 SYDVKM. Trimming took off 4 bases at V and 1 base at J, with 8 bases between the two ends. DNA of the CDR3: TGTGCCAGCAGTTCGGGTGGGTCTGGGGCCAACGTCCTGACTTTC. Translating gives CASSSGGSGANVLTF.

V and J are TRBV2 and TRBJ2-5; D is ambiguous. Germline V CDR1 and CDR2: SNHLY, FYNNEI. V lost 6 bases and J lost 5, with 10 bases in between. The CDR3 is 12 amino acids. The CDR3 sequence: CASSVEGETQYF. CDR3 bases: TGTGCCAGCAGCGTAGAAGGGGAGACCCAGTACTTC.

This clone was counted a few times. The J gene is TRBJ2-7, the V gene TRBV7-9; TRBD1 or TRBD2 may be the D gene (5 bases each). The CDR3 has 15 residues. Looked up from germline, CDR1 is SEHNR and CDR2 is FQNEAQ (reference sequence). V dropped 2 bases and J dropped 5 bases, with 16 bases sitting between them. DNA for the CDR3: TGTGCCAGCAGCTTAACCGGTCCCGGGACCCACGAGCAGTACTTC. This encodes CASSLTGPGTHEQYF.

The gene calls are TRBV2 and TRBJ2-3; 9 bases are a match to TRBD1. This CDR3 region has 15 residues. From germline, CDR1 is SNHLY and CDR2 FYNNEI. Trimming cost V 6 bases and J 6 bases; bases outside gene matches: 10. The CDR3 DNA sequence: TGTGCCAGCAGAGGGCAGGGGACAGGGAGGGATACGCAGTATTTT. Its translation: CASRGQGTGRDTQYF.

J is TRBJ2-1 and V is TRBV29-1; D is undetermined. V was trimmed by 7 bases and J by 4 bases, leaving 17 bases between them. This CDR3 is built from 14 residues. From germline, CDR1 is SQVTM and CDR2 ANQGSEA. CDR3 nucleotide sequence: TGCAGCGCTGCAATCCAAAACCTTTACAATGAGCAGTTCTTC. This codes for CSAAIQNLYNEQFF.